What follows are 26 T cell receptor beta chains derived from one specimen sequenced in a study of glioma-infiltrating T cells. TCR alpha and beta CDR3 regions were amplified from RNA using iRepertoire nested multiplex PCR. One entry per CDR3 protein, called by TCRdb with MiXCR from the multiplex PCR reads. Altogether about 210,000 distinct CDR3 sequences are present, approximately 30% being singletons, with the ten largest covering 20%. The specimen was glioma tissue, nonneoplastic brain tissue, or PBMCs (not recorded which). The receptors were gathered from a human donor with low-grade glioma or glioblastoma, undergoing nonglioma brain surgery, or in good health (not recorded which).

For this clonotype: A read error may be the cause here, since a much bigger clone is one base away. This chain uses TRBV2 with TRBJ2-1; D not certain. V was pared by 4 bases and J by 6 bases, with 7 bases between. Germline values: CDR1 SNHLY, CDR2 FYNNEI. CDR3 length: 12 amino acids. The CDR3 is CASSGPFNEQFF. The CDR3 DNA reads as TGTGCCAGCAGTGGACCCTTCAATGAGCAGTTCTTC.

The CDR3 spells CASSPQGDEDTQYF. CDR3 coding DNA: TGCGCCAGCAGCCCACAGGGGGATGAAGATACGCAGTATTTT. The rearrangement joins TRBV5-1 to TRBJ2-3; 8 bases map to TRBD1. V lost 4 bases and J lost 5; bases outside the gene matches: 6. The V gene's germline CDR1 is SGHRS and CDR2 YFSETQ. CDR3 size: 14 residues.

A remark on this clonotype: A junction end diverges from the germline sequence, so it may reflect a read error. The CDR3 bases are TGTGCCAGCAGTTCCTCGCCGGGACAGGGAGGCACAGATACGCAGTATTTC. Protein sequence: CASSSSPGQGGTDTQYF. The gene calls are TRBV6-5 and TRBJ2-3; 9 bases match TRBD1. The CDR3 has 17 amino acids. The germline CDR1 and CDR2 sequences are MNHEY and SVGAGI.

This clonotype occurred many times. The rearrangement links TRBV7-2 to TRBJ2-3, with 12 bases lining up with TRBD2. J lost 4 bases, V lost 5 bases, and 7 bases had no gene match. Germline V CDR1 and CDR2: SGHTA, FQGNSA. The CDR3 is 16 residues long. CDR3 in amino acids: CASSRLAGEIPDTQYF. The CDR3 nucleotides read TGTGCCAGCAGCCGACTAGCGGGAGAGATCCCAGATACGCAGTATTTT. The full variable domain, its missing parts supplied by reference TRBV7-2 and TRBJ2-3, is GAGVSQSPSNKVTEKGKDVELRCDPISGHTALYWYRQSLGQGLEFLIYFQGNSAPDKSGLPSDRFSAERTGGSVSTLTIQRTQQEDSAVYLCASSRLAGEIPDTQYFGPGTRLTVL.

This clonotype has a count of ten or more. The chain joins TRBV20-1 to TRBJ1-3, with TRBD1 matching 9 bases. V was pared by 0 bases and J by 2 bases, with 5 bases of the junction left unmatched. CDR1 is DFQATT and CDR2 is SNEGSKA in the germline V gene (reference sequence). The length of the CDR3 is 16 residues. CDR3 loop: CSARDRTGVPGNTIYF. In DNA form, the CDR3 reads TGCAGTGCTAGAGATCGGACAGGGGTGCCTGGAAACACCATATATTTT.

In this sample, this clonotype turned up many times. The chain carries TRBV3-1 and TRBJ1-1; D not resolved. Germline V gene sequence: CDR1 LGHDT, CDR2 YNNKEL (reference sequence). CDR3 length equals 13 residues. The V and J ends lost 5 bases and 6 bases respectively, with 13 bases between them. CDR3 region: CASSNLVAPEAFF. CDR3 nucleotide sequence: TGTGCCAGCAGCAATCTAGTAGCCCCTGAAGCTTTCTTT. The variable domain in full, completed from reference TRBV3-1 and TRBJ1-1, reads DTAVSQTPKYLVTQMGNDKSIKCEQNLGHDTMYWYKQDSKKFLKIMFSYNNKELIINETVPNRFSPKSPDKAHLNLHINSLELGDSAVYFCASSNLVAPEAFFGQGTRLTVV.

Concerning this clonotype itself: This CDR3 is missing its conserved last phenylalanine or tryptophan, likely due to a read error. The rearrangement joins TRBV7-2 to TRBJ1-1; D call uncertain. The CDR3 sequence is 14 residues long. Germline V gene sequence: CDR1 SGHTA, CDR2 FQGNSA. Trimming took 7 bases from V and 5 from J, leaving 17 bases between them. This chain's CDR3 is CASISSGGKTEAFS. CDR3 sequence (DNA): TGTGCCAGCATCTCCAGCGGTGGGAAGACTGAAGCTTTCTCT.

This clonotype appeared many times. The CDR3 loop reads CASLGTAGNTIYF. The CDR3 bases are TGTGCCAGCCTAGGGACAGCAGGAAACACCATATATTTT. The chain employs TRBV6-1 and TRBJ1-3, with TRBD1 matching 7 bases. The CDR3 is 13 residues long. Germline values: CDR1 MNHNS, CDR2 SASEGT. V shed 8 bases, J shed 4 bases, and the junction held 5 bases outside the gene matches.

This clonotype was observed at least ten times. The CDR3 loop is CATSRDRTEAFF. CDR3 sequence (DNA): TGTGCCACCAGCAGAGATAGGACTGAAGCTTTCTTT. The chain carries TRBV15 and TRBJ1-1; D unclear. The V and J ends lost 0 bases and 5 bases respectively, with 4 bases between them. Looked up from germline, CDR1 is LNHNV and CDR2 is YYDKDF (reference sequence). The CDR3 spans 12 residues. The complete variable domain, with remaining parts taken from reference TRBV15 and TRBJ1-1, reads DAMVIQNPRYQVTQFGKPVTLSCSQTLNHNVMYWYQQKSSQAPKLLFHYYDKDFNNEADTPDNFQSRRPNTSFCFLDIRSPGLGDTAMYLCATSRDRTEAFFGQGTRLTVV.

This clonotype was seen many times. The chain couples TRBV10-2 to TRBJ1-1, with TRBD1 as a possible D gene (5 bases). Germline V gives CDR1 WSHSY, CDR2 SAAADI. The CDR3 contains 12 residues. The ends were cut back, 3 bases at V and 8 bases at J, with 10 bases in the middle. The CDR3 region has the DNA TGCGCCAGCAGTGATGTGACAGACGAAGCTTTCTTT. Amino acid sequence: CASSDVTDEAFF.

This clonotype showed up many times. The chain employs TRBV27 and TRBJ2-1, with D uncertain. This CDR3 spans 16 amino acids. The germline V and J ends were trimmed by 4 bases and 0 bases, with 13 bases remaining between them. Germline V gene lookup returns CDR1 MNHEY and CDR2 SMNVEV (reference sequence). In nucleotides, the CDR3 is TGTGCCAGCAGTTCTATTACGGCCAGCTCCTACAATGAGCAGTTCTTC. This sequence encodes CASSSITASSYNEQFF.

Worth noting for this clonotype: A read error may explain this, as a much larger clone is one base away. The rearrangement uses TRBV5-1 and TRBJ2-2; 8 nucleotides match TRBD2. J lost 5 bases, V lost 5 bases, and 8 bases had no gene match. This CDR3 is 15 amino acids long. Per the germline V gene, CDR1 is SGHRS and CDR2 is YFSETQ. Here the CDR3 DNA reads TGCGCCAGCAGATTGAGCGGGAGTATGACCGGGGAGCTGTTTTTT. It yields the protein CASRLSGSMTGELFF.

Notes on this clonotype: Given a much more abundant clone one base away, this may be a read error. The chain is built from TRBV12-3 or TRBV12-4 and TRBJ2-3; 11 bases align to TRBD2. The CDR3 runs 16 residues. V shed 5 bases and J 8 bases; nucleotides not matched to a gene: 12. Here the CDR3 reads CASSLELAGVSGTQYF. The CDR3 bases are TGTGCCAGCAGTCTGGAACTAGCGGGAGTGTCGGGTACGCAGTATTTT.

Details on this clonotype: A much larger clone lies a single base off, so this may be a read error. This chain uses TRBV6-4 with TRBJ2-1; weak D call: TRBD1 (6 bases). The CDR3 is 14 residues long. Germline-derived CDR1 and CDR2 are MRHNA and SNTAGT. Between the trimmed V and J ends, which lost 3 bases and 5 bases, there was a span of 11 bases. CDR3 in DNA: TGTGCCAGCAGTGAAGGGGGAGAACACAATGAGCAGTTCTTC. Its translation is CASSEGGEHNEQFF.

This clonotype was seen repeatedly, ten times or more. V and J are TRBV4-1 and TRBJ1-2, with D uncertain. The V gene's germline CDR1 is MGHRA and CDR2 YSYEKL. Between the trimmed V and J ends, which lost 0 bases and 1 base, there was a span of 9 bases. This CDR3 has 15 amino acids. The CDR3 is CASSQETRFNYGYTF. The CDR3 bases are TGCGCCAGCAGCCAAGAGACGAGGTTTAACTATGGCTACACCTTC.

This clonotype has a count of ten or more. The V gene is TRBV19, the J gene TRBJ2-7; tentatively, D is TRBD2 (5 bases). From germline, CDR1 is LNHDA and CDR2 SQIVND (reference sequence). V was cut by 4 bases and J by 1 base, with 8 bases left in between. This CDR3 has 13 residues. The CDR3 DNA is TGTGCCAGTAGTACGGGGAAGTCCTACGAGCAGTACTTC. This gives the protein CASSTGKSYEQYF.

Comments on this clonotype: Given a much more abundant clone one base away, this may be a read error. The chain has TRBV5-5 and TRBJ2-3; D may be TRBD1 or TRBD2 (5 bases each). The V and J ends lost 4 bases and 13 bases respectively, with 19 bases between them. The CDR3 runs to 13 residues. Germline CDR1 SGHKS, CDR2 YYEKEE (reference sequence). In nucleotides, the CDR3 is TGTGCCAGCAGCACATGGGACCCCCCCACGGAGTATTTT. Amino acid sequence: CASSTWDPPTEYF.

This clonotype was found many times. The CDR3 DNA reads as TGCGCCAGCAGCAGGCGGGAGATGTACGAGCAGTACTTC. Its protein product is CASSRREMYEQYF. V and J are TRBV5-1 and TRBJ2-7, with TRBD2 matching 7 bases. The CDR3 sequence is 13 residues long. V lost 4 bases, J lost 4 bases, and 5 bases stayed unmatched. Germline CDR1 reads SGHRS; CDR2 reads YFSETQ.

Ten or more counts support this clonotype. V gene TRBV3-1 combines with J gene TRBJ1-1; 7 positions match TRBD1. This CDR3 is built from 12 residues. Germline CDR1 is LGHDT and CDR2 is YNNKEL (reference sequence). After removal of 0 bases from V and 10 bases from J, the junction contained 2 bases not matched to a gene. The CDR3 DNA follows: TGTGCCAGCAGCCAAGAAGCAGGGGGAGCTTTCTTT. Translated: CASSQEAGGAFF.

This clonotype was picked up many times. This chain joins TRBV29-1 and TRBJ2-7; D is unresolved. The V end was cut by 4 bases, the J end by 3 bases, with 10 bases between. There are 12 residues in the CDR3. Germline V gene data show CDR1 as SQVTM and CDR2 as ANQGSEA. CDR3 sequence reads: CSVGSSRYEQYF. The CDR3 bases are TGCAGCGTTGGTTCTAGTCGCTACGAGCAGTACTTC.

This clonotype was counted ten times or more. The chain recombines TRBV7-9 with TRBJ2-7, with 9 positions matching TRBD2. CDR1 is SEHNR and CDR2 is FQNEAQ in the germline V gene (reference sequence). V gave up 1 base and J gave up 3 bases; unmatched junction bases: 4. The CDR3 runs to 15 residues. Here the CDR3 reads CASSLVGTSIYEQYF. The CDR3 bases are TGTGCCAGCAGCTTAGTGGGGACTAGCATCTACGAGCAGTACTTC.

This clonotype was seen ten or more times. This chain links TRBV3-1 with TRBJ2-3; 7 bases fit TRBD2. Germline-derived CDR1 and CDR2 are LGHDT and YNNKEL (reference sequence). The length of the CDR3 is 15 residues. V lost 4 bases and J lost 2; bases outside the gene matches: 6. CDR3 DNA: TGTGCCAGCAGCCGCGGACTAGAAGTCACAGATACGCAGTATTTT. Encoded protein: CASSRGLEVTDTQYF.

The table lists this clonotype with many counts. The chain joins TRBV4-3 to TRBJ2-1; 12 positions match TRBD2. The CDR3 runs 17 residues. V lost 2 bases and J lost 4; bases outside the gene matches: 6. Germline V gene lookup returns CDR1 LGHNA and CDR2 YSLEER. DNA for the CDR3: TGCGCCAGCAGCCAATATATGACTAGCGGGGGATACAATGAGCAGTTCTTC. Its translation: CASSQYMTSGGYNEQFF.

This clonotype was counted ten times or more. CDR3 sequence reads: CASSSSEILGEEAFF. As DNA, the CDR3 is TGTGCCAGCAGCTCTAGCGAGATCTTGGGAGAGGAAGCTTTCTTT. The chain has TRBV3-1 and TRBJ1-1; D gene unclear. The CDR3 extends over 15 amino acids. With 5 bases removed from V and 8 bases from J, the gap between germline ends came to 21 bases. The germline gives CDR1 LGHDT, CDR2 YNNKEL (reference sequence).

The chain combines TRBV19 with TRBJ2-6; D possibly matches TRBD1 or TRBD2 (5 bases each). Germline V gives CDR1 LNHDA, CDR2 SQIVND (reference sequence). This CDR3 has 15 residues. The V and J ends lost 6 bases and 1 base respectively, with 10 bases between them. CDR3 residues: CASRGVDSGANVLTF. DNA of the CDR3: TGTGCCAGTAGGGGGGTTGATTCTGGGGCCAACGTCCTGACTTTC. The variable domain in full, with the rest retrieved from reference TRBV19 and TRBJ2-6, is DGGITQSPKYLFRKEGQNVTLSCEQNLNHDAMYWYRQDPGQGLRLIYYSQIVNDFQKGDIAEGYSVSREKKESFPLTVTSAQKNPTAFYLCASRGVDSGANVLTFGAGSRLTVL.

V and J are TRBV6-4 and TRBJ2-4; 9 bases are shared with TRBD1. The CDR3 consists of 14 residues. The V gene's germline CDR1 is MRHNA and CDR2 SNTAGT. V lost 4 bases, J lost 5 bases, and 3 bases stayed unmatched. CDR3 nucleotides: TGTGCCAGCAGTGCCCGGACAGGGGAAAACATTCAGTACTTC. Its translation: CASSARTGENIQYF.